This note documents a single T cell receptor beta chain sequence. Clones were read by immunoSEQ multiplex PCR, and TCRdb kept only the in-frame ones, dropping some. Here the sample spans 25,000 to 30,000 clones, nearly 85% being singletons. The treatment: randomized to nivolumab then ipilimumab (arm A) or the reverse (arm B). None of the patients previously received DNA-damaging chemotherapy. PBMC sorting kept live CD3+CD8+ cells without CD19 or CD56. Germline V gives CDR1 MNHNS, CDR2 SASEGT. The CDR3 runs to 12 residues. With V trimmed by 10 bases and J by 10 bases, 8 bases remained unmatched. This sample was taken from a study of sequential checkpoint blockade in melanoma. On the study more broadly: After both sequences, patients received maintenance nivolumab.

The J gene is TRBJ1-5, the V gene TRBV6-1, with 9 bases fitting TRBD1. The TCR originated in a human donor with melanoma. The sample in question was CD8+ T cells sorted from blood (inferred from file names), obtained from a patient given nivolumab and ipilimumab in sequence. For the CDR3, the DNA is TGTGCCACACAGGGGGCGAACCGACCCCAGCATTTT. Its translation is CATQGANRPQHF.